These T cell receptor beta chains were read from a single sample in a study of T-cell reconstitution after alpha-beta-depleted transplantation in children. In TCRdb, the PCR reads were re-called with MiXCR into one record per CDR3 protein. The table includes roughly 610,000 distinct CDR3 sequences, about 11% detected once. The specimen was PBMCs from the stem cell graft donor, collected from the stem cell graft. The receptors shown here come from a human donor who donated a stem cell graft to a child with acute myeloid leukemia. The CDR3 runs from the conserved cysteine through the conserved F or W. The D gene is left open where the match is weak. The size entry is marked missing in some rows and otherwise reads once, few, many or a size class.

TRBJ2-1,many,TRBV5-1,NA,TGCGCCAGCAGCTTGGAGGGGAACTACAATGAGCAGTTCTTC,CASSLEGNYNEQFF
TRBJ1-1,many,TRBV9,NA,TGTGCCAGCAGCGTAGCGACAGCGAACACTGAAGCTTTCTTT,CASSVATANTEAFF
TRBJ2-7,few,TRBV29-1,NA,TGCAGCGCAGGCCACGGTGGGTGGACGGAGCAGTACTTC,CSAGHGGWTEQYF
TRBJ2-3,few,TRBV12-3/TRBV12-4,NA,TGTGCCAGCAGTTTTTTGACAGCGCAGTTCACAGATACGCAGTATTTT,CASSFLTAQFTDTQYF
TRBJ2-1,many,TRBV2,NA,TGTACTAGTAGGGGCTACAATGAGCAGTTCTTC,CTSRGYNEQFF
TRBJ2-5,few,TRBV24-1,NA,TGTGCCACCAGTGATGGGCCCGCAGAGACCCAGTACTTC,CATSDGPAETQYF
TRBJ2-1,NA,TRBV18,TRBD2,TGTGCCAGCTCCCCGGGACTAGTGGGGCAGTTCTTC,CASSPGLVGQFF
TRBJ2-7,many,TRBV12-3/TRBV12-4,TRBD1,TGTGCCAGCACCTTGGACAGGGGGGTGGACGAGCAGTACTTC,CASTLDRGVDEQYF
TRBJ2-1,few,TRBV5-4,NA,TGTGCCAGCAGCTCGGTAGGGGGCAATGAGCAGTTCTTC,CASSSVGGNEQFF
TRBJ2-2,NA,TRBV3-1,TRBD2,TGTGCCTGCAGCCTGCCGGGACTAGCGGGAGACACCGGGGAGCTGTTTTTT,CACSLPGLAGDTGELFF
TRBJ2-7,many,TRBV24-1,NA,TGTGCCACCAGTGATGCCAACAGCCCCGGGACGGGATTGTTCGAGCAGTACTTC,CATSDANSPGTGLFEQYF
TRBJ1-1,many,TRBV20-1,NA,TGCAGTGCTAGAAAGGAGGATACCGGCACTGAAGCTTTCTTT,CSARKEDTGTEAFF
TRBJ1-5,NA,TRBV15,TRBD1,TGTGCCACCAGCAGAGAGGGGACAGGGGAGTTTCAGCCCCAGCATTTT,CATSREGTGEFQPQHF
TRBJ2-1,few,TRBV12-3/TRBV12-4,NA,TGTGCCAGCAGTCCCCGAGGCGGGGAGTTCGATGAGCAGTTCTTC,CASSPRGGEFDEQFF
TRBJ1-1,NA,TRBV7-2,TRBD1,TGTGCCAGCACCCTTACAGGGGTTCGTTCAGCTTTCTTT,CASTLTGVRSAFF
TRBJ2-7,NA,TRBV24-1,NA,TGTGCCACCAGTGGTGGGGCGGGGCCCTACGAGCAGTACTTC,CATSGGAGPYEQYF